This T cell receptor (beta chain) appears in the sequencing data of a study of OX40 agonist ivuxolimab in advanced cancers. With regard to the full study: Ivuxolimab was a fully human IgG2 agonistic monoclonal antibody targeting the costimulatory receptor OX40 (CD134). Peripheral TCRbeta sequencing was intended to test whether TCR sequence diversity was altered and clonal T-cell expansion was caused by ivuxolimab. The paper describes the monotherapy dose-escalation part (N of about 55 patients) of the phase I trial of ivuxolimab. Prior anti-PD-1, anti-PD-L1 or anti-CTLA-4 therapy was permitted, and checkpoint inhibitors had been received by 40% to 50% of dose-escalation patients. Intravenous ivuxolimab was administered to patients every 2 weeks at six dose levels: 0.01, 0.1, 0.3, 1.5, 3 and 10 mg/kg. Partial responses occurred in three dose-escalation patients: two with cutaneous melanoma and one with hepatocellular carcinoma. A male proportion of 75% to 85% and a mean age of roughly 55 years, ranging from 23 to 79, were recorded for the dose-escalation cohort. Among the roughly 54 dose-escalation patients, about 19 had hepatocellular carcinoma, roughly 15 melanoma, 9 renal cell carcinoma and 9 head and neck cancer.

On this clone: Its target antigen remains unknown. No base quality information exists; no much larger clone differs at one position.

For sequencing of the TCRbeta CDR3 region, genomic DNA was extracted from the sorted cells. The immunoSEQ Assay was used for sequencing of TCRbeta CDR3 regions. The table was pulled from immuneACCESS by TCRdb, which kept in-frame rearrangements only. Such tables lose some clones; where checked, under half of the loss comes from unresolved V genes, and the rest has no known cause. The sample has more than 45,000 clones on record, about 90% of them singletons. The ten largest account for 3% to 4.5% of the sample. Trimming takes 7 bases off V and 6 bases off J; junction bases not matched to a gene: 3. CDR1 is given as LNHNV and CDR2 as YYDKDF, both from the germline V gene (reference sequence). The CDR3 measures 13 amino acids from cysteine to phenylalanine. Here the CDR3 DNA is all that survives: 39 bases in frame from base 1. The trial excluded patients who had a history of autoimmune disease or were on systemic immunosuppression. In every dose cohort, peripheral blood was drawn for TCR sequencing at baseline, cycle 4 day 1, and cycle 7 day 1. Samples were obtained from an open-label, multicenter, first-in-human phase I dose-escalation trial of ivuxolimab. The trial enrolled adults with locally advanced or metastatic head and neck squamous cell, hepatocellular, melanoma or renal cell carcinoma. Before TCR sequencing, CD4+ T cells and CD8+ T cells were sorted from peripheral blood as separate populations.

Broader findings and caveats from the paper: At doses of 0.1 to 3.0 mg/kg, clonal expansion of both CD4+ and CD8+ T cells in blood was seen between baseline and week 6. Antigen specificity was not determined for the clonally expanded peripheral T cells. Low levels of normalized T-cell clonal expansion were also seen in some patients who did not respond. In the 0.1-3.0 mg/kg groups, partial responders had among the lowest normalized peripheral clonal expansion, particularly in CD8+ T cells. On average, CD8+ T cells showed more expanded clones than CD4+ T cells after ivuxolimab.

This chain joins TRBV15 to TRBJ2-1; the junction holds 10 bases that match TRBD2. This TCR was recovered from an adult with an advanced solid tumor such as melanoma, head and neck, liver or kidney cancer. The sequencing used CD4+ or CD8+ T cells sorted from blood, collected in a trial of the OX40 agonist ivuxolimab. The DNA is TGTGCCACCATGGCTAGCGGGAGCAATGAGCAGTTCTTC. This is translated as CATMASGSNEQFF.